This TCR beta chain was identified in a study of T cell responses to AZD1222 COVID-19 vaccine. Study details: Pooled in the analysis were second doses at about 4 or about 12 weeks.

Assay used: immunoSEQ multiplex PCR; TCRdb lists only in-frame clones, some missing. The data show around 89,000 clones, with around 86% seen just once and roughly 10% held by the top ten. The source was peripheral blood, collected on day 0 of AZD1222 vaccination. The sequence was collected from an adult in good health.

This chain's CDR3 is CASSLQGGSGPYNEQFF. The CDR3 nucleotides read TGCGCCAGCAGCTTGCAAGGGGGTAGCGGGCCTTACAATGAGCAGTTCTTC. The chain joins TRBV5-1 to TRBJ2-1; D perhaps matches TRBD2 (7 bases). The ends were cut back, 1 base at V and 4 bases at J, with 18 bases in the middle. The germline gives CDR1 SGHRS, CDR2 YFSETQ. There are 17 residues in the CDR3. The full variable domain, its missing parts supplied by reference TRBV5-1 and TRBJ2-1, is KAGVTQTPRYLIKTRGQQVTLSCSPISGHRSVSWYQQTPGQGLQFLFEYFSETQRNKGNFPGRFSGRQFSNSRSEMNVSTLELGDSALYLCASSLQGGSGPYNEQFFGPGTRLTVL.